The sample holds many counts of the clone carrying this T cell receptor (beta chain). This entry belongs to a study of regulatory T cells in long-lasting Graves disease. CDR3 length equals 16 residues. Germline V gives CDR1 DFQATT, CDR2 SNEGSKA (reference sequence). J gave up 5 bases and V 4 bases, and 10 bases lay outside the gene matches. Relying on iRepertoire HTBI primers and Arm-PCR of CDR3 regions, the team built TCR beta libraries. TCRdb re-analysed the multiplex PCR reads in MiXCR, keeping a single row per CDR3 protein. Of 400,000 to 500,000 distinct CDR3 sequences listed, 21% are singletons. Described time point: persistent/refractory GD, antithyroid drugs over 5 years with positive TRAb. Researchers made the TCR library from RNA that was extracted from PBMCs.

Here the sequenced sample was peripheral blood mononuclear cells (PBMCs), taken when the disease was refractory, from a patient treated with antithyroid drugs. The V and J genes are TRBV20-1 and TRBJ1-6, with TRBD1 matching over 8 bases. This clonotype originated in a female donor with Graves disease. CDR3 DNA: TGCAGTGCTATTCTGGGCGACAGGGGCAATAATTCACCCCTCCACTTT. Translated, it gives CSAILGDRGNNSPLHF.